The clone carrying this T cell receptor (beta chain) occurred many times. With V trimmed by 8 bases and J by 1 base, 4 bases remained unmatched. This CDR3 contains 12 residues. Germline CDR1 SQVTM, CDR2 ANQGSEA. Described time point: patch test 1, 2 weeks after DPC sensitization. Described treatment: therapeutic diphenylcyclopropenone sensitization with weekly scalp DPC. This record belongs to a study of human T cells and chemical hapten exposure. TCRdb re-analysed the RACE reads in MiXCR, keeping a single row per CDR3 protein. The sample yields a few hundred thousand distinct CDR3 sequences, about 4.8% seen once.

The sample here was whole blood, taken in connection with sensitization to the hapten diphenylcyclopropenone (DPC). This TCR was sampled from a woman aged 50 to 65 with alopecia areata. Some clones in this sample may be carry-over from other donors' samples. This chain joins TRBV29-1 and TRBJ1-1; 7 bases agree with TRBD1. The CDR3 DNA reads as TGCAGCATCAGGGGGGCGAACACTGAAGCTTTCTTT. Protein sequence: CSIRGANTEAFF.